This T cell receptor beta chain is from a study of shared clonotypes between healthy human individuals. The CDR3 has 16 residues. Germline CDR1 MGHRA, CDR2 YSYEKL. Trimming at V came to 2 bases and at J to 1 base, leaving 7 bases not matched to a gene. Only one count was recorded for this clone. Unsorted samples used about 90 million PBMCs for genomic DNA. Each subset's genomic DNA was shared equally among a number of immunoSEQ plates. TCRdb keeps only in-frame clones here, not all; method: immunoSEQ multiplex PCR. The sample contains roughly 490,000 clones, around 79% of which appear only once. The sequencing input was PBMCs. This sequence was found in a woman aged 40 to 55 in good health. Some clones in this sample may be carry-over from other donors' samples. The gene calls are TRBV4-1 and TRBJ2-5, with 7 bases that match TRBD1. The CDR3 sequence is CASSQSGDSLQETQYF. The CDR3 DNA reads TGCGCCAGCAGCCAAAGTGGGGACAGTCTCCAAGAGACCCAGTACTTC.